The source of this T cell receptor (beta chain) is a study of CD8 T cells in Susac syndrome. Random hexamers primed reverse transcription of about 0.5 to 1 ug RNA. Each CDR3 protein gets one entry after TCRdb re-called the immunoSEQ multiplex PCR reads with MiXCR. Among about 66,000 distinct CDR3 sequences listed, over 85% were seen once. Sequencing was performed on CD8+ T cells from PBMCs. The TCR was taken from a human donor with multiple sclerosis.

CDR3 DNA: TGCAGTGCTGACAGGGAGGGGGGAGGCACAGATACGCAGTATTTT. Amino acid sequence: CSADREGGGTDTQYF. The V call is TRBV20-1, the J call TRBJ2-3; D is tentatively TRBD1 or TRBD2 (7 bases each). The CDR3 covers 15 residues. The V and J ends lost 5 bases and 1 base respectively, with 16 bases between them. The germline CDR1 and CDR2 sequences are DFQATT and SNEGSKA (reference sequence).